These 29 T cell receptor beta chains came from one sample sequenced in a study of vaccination and CD4 T cells after COVID-19. No cognate antigen is known for these TCRs. The treatment was: roughly 10-day PBMC culture with coronavirus spike peptide pools or control peptides (ViraFEST assay). Scientists ran DNA taken from cultured CD4+ T cells through the Oncomine TCR Beta short-read assay for sequencing. MiXCR was run by TCRdb on the PCR reads, yielding one entry per CDR3 protein. The sample yields roughly 23,000 distinct CDR3 sequences, roughly 44% seen once. This specimen consisted of CD4+ T cells from blood, cultured in vitro, obtained before SARS-CoV-2 vaccination. These receptors were collected from a human donor who received a COVID-19 vaccine.

The table lists this clonotype with a few counts. This chain joins TRBV12-3 or TRBV12-4 and TRBJ1-2; TRBD1 agrees at 9 bases. The CDR3 is made up of 16 amino acids. The ends lost 5 bases at V and 4 bases at J; junction bases unmatched: 11. The CDR3 sequence is CASSTGTGRTLYGYTF. The DNA for the CDR3 is TGTGCCAGCAGTACCGGGACAGGGAGGACCCTCTATGGCTACACCTTC.

The chain has TRBV6-5 and TRBJ2-3; TRBD1 is a possible D gene (6 bases). V was trimmed by 2 bases and J by 5 bases, leaving 14 bases between them. Germline V gene lookup returns CDR1 MNHEY and CDR2 SVGAGI. The CDR3 contains 15 residues. The DNA for the CDR3 is TGTGCCAGCAGTTACAGGGGGATGGGAGTAGATACGCAGTATTTT. Protein sequence: CASSYRGMGVDTQYF.

This clonotype has only a few counts. The chain links TRBV27 to TRBJ2-3, with D hard to call. The CDR3 consists of 15 residues. Trimming took off 3 bases at V and 4 bases at J, with 14 bases between the two ends. From germline, CDR1 is MNHEY and CDR2 SMNVEV (reference sequence). In nucleotides, the CDR3 is TGTGCCAGCAGTTTGGTGGGTTTGAACTCAGATACGCAGTATTTT. Amino acid sequence: CASSLVGLNSDTQYF.

This clonotype has only a few counts. This chain joins TRBV6-1 and TRBJ1-6; TRBD1 might be the D (5 bases). CDR3 length: 15 residues. V lost 8 bases to trimming and J lost 10 bases, with 21 bases between them. CDR1 MNHNS and CDR2 SASEGT come from the germline V gene. The CDR3 loop is CASFTLIGGRSPLHF. The CDR3 DNA reads TGTGCCAGCTTTACCTTAATCGGGGGACGATCACCCCTCCACTTT.

The V gene is TRBV24-1, the J gene TRBJ1-2, with TRBD1 as a possible D gene (6 bases). The V gene lost 1 base and the J gene lost 3 bases, with 20 bases spanning the gap. CDR3 size: 18 residues. CDR1 is KGHDR and CDR2 is SFDVKD in the germline V gene. CDR3 sequence: CATSDFIRTKTGYYGYTF. DNA for the CDR3: TGTGCCACCAGTGATTTCATTAGAACCAAGACAGGATACTATGGCTACACCTTC.

This clonotype appeared a few times. The V call is TRBV30, the J call TRBJ2-5, with D perhaps matching TRBD2 (7 bases). V was shortened by 2 bases and J by 7 bases, with 14 bases between the two germline ends. CDR1 GTSNPN and CDR2 SVGIG come from the germline V gene (reference sequence). This CDR3 is built from 13 residues. The CDR3: CAWSMRGRATQYF. The CDR3 DNA follows: TGTGCCTGGAGTATGCGGGGGCGCGCGACCCAGTACTTC.

V usage is TRBV24-1 and J usage is TRBJ2-2; D may be TRBD1 or TRBD2 (6 bases each). V lost 1 base and J 6 bases, leaving 8 bases between the germline ends. The germline CDR1 and CDR2 sequences are KGHDR and SFDVKD. CDR3 length equals 14 residues. The CDR3 here is CATSDLGGPGELFF. The CDR3 nucleotides read TGTGCCACCAGTGATTTAGGGGGGCCCGGGGAGCTGTTTTTT.

This clonotype was observed a handful of times. The chain has TRBV30 and TRBJ2-5, with D uncertain. The V end was cut by 3 bases, the J end by 5 bases, with 16 bases between. The CDR3 is made up of 14 amino acids. Germline CDR1 GTSNPN, CDR2 SVGIG (reference sequence). The CDR3 spells CAWSQAPGHETQYF. DNA for the CDR3: TGTGCCTGGAGCCAGGCCCCGGGTCATGAGACCCAGTACTTC.

The rearrangement uses TRBV7-2 and TRBJ1-6; no clear D gene. Germline CDR1 SGHTA, CDR2 FQGNSA. Between the trimmed V and J ends, which lost 5 bases and 10 bases, there was a span of 12 bases. There are 13 residues in the CDR3. This chain's CDR3 is CASSPTRQSPLHF. The CDR3 bases are TGTGCCAGCAGCCCGACCCGCCAATCACCCCTCCACTTT. Together with reference TRBV7-2 and TRBJ1-6, the CDR3 gives the full variable domain: GAGVSQSPSNKVTEKGKDVELRCDPISGHTALYWYRQSLGQGLEFLIYFQGNSAPDKSGLPSDRFSAERTGGSVSTLTIQRTQQEDSAVYLCASSPTRQSPLHFGNGTRLTVT.

With respect to this clonotype: An end of the junction does not agree with germline; a read error may underlie this. For the CDR3, the DNA is TGCGCCAGCAGCGAGTCCCGGACAGGGGTTATCGGGGAGACCCAGTACTTC. Translating gives CASSESRTGVIGETQYF. The chain has TRBV10-1 and TRBJ2-5; TRBD1 agrees at 9 bases. The CDR3 runs 17 residues. Germline lookup yields CDR1 WNHNN and CDR2 SYGVQD (reference sequence).

The chain combines TRBV29-1 with TRBJ1-1; D unresolved. Germline V gives CDR1 SQVTM, CDR2 ANQGSEA. This CDR3 comprises 15 residues. With 0 bases removed from V and 1 base from J, the gap between germline ends came to 12 bases. This chain's CDR3 is CSVEDLSPGNTEAFF. The CDR3 nucleotides are TGCAGCGTTGAAGATTTGAGTCCGGGGAACACTGAAGCTTTCTTT.

The chain uses TRBV6-5 and TRBJ2-1; the match to TRBD2 covers 9 bases. The J segment lost 2 bases and the V segment lost 0 bases, leaving 2 bases of the junction unmatched. Germline assignment: CDR1 MNHEY and CDR2 SVGAGI. This CDR3 contains 16 residues. CDR3 nucleotide sequence: TGTGCCAGCAGTTACTCTAGCGGGGGCACCTACAATGAGCAGTTCTTC. This gives the protein CASSYSSGGTYNEQFF.

This clonotype was seen a single time. The chain recombines TRBV28 with TRBJ2-7; 7 bases match TRBD1. The CDR3 spans 16 residues. Trimming at V came to 3 bases and at J to 2 bases, leaving 10 bases not matched to a gene. Germline assignment: CDR1 MDHEN and CDR2 SYDVKM. CDR3 nucleotide sequence: TGTGCCAGCAGTTTTGAGGTGGTGGGACAGACCTACGAGCAGTACTTC. Residues: CASSFEVVGQTYEQYF. The entire variable domain, with the rest obtained from reference TRBV28 and TRBJ2-7, is as follows: DVKVTQSSRYLVKRTGEKVFLECVQDMDHENMFWYRQDPGLGLRLIYFSYDVKMKEKGDIPEGYSVSREKKERFSLILESASTNQTSMYLCASSFEVVGQTYEQYFGPGTRLTVT.

This clonotype was counted between two and nine times. This rearrangement joins TRBV19 to TRBJ1-5, with D unresolved. This CDR3 has 14 residues. Trimming cost V 5 bases and J 4 bases, with 12 bases left between them. From germline, CDR1 is LNHDA and CDR2 SQIVND (reference sequence). The CDR3 DNA reads TGTGCCAGTAGTGTGGAGGGTCTAAATCAGCCCCAGCATTTT. Its translation is CASSVEGLNQPQHF.

The rearrangement joins TRBV30 to TRBJ2-5, with 7 bases lining up with TRBD2. Per the germline V gene, CDR1 is GTSNPN and CDR2 is SVGIG (reference sequence). J was trimmed by 2 bases and V by 2 bases; bases with no gene match: 17. The CDR3 runs to 18 residues. For the CDR3, the DNA is TGTGCCTGGAGTCCCCCAAGGCGGGCTAGCGGAAATCAAGAGACCCAGTACTTC. Its protein product is CAWSPPRRASGNQETQYF.

This clonotype was picked up a small number of times. V usage is TRBV7-6 and J usage is TRBJ2-3; 7 positions agree with TRBD2. The CDR3 runs 14 residues. V trimming: 8 bases; J trimming: 1 base; junction bases outside the gene matches: 6. CDR1 is SGHVS and CDR2 is FNYEAQ in the germline V gene. CDR3 bases: TGTGCCAGCTGCCCCCGGGGGGGCACAGATACGCAGTATTTT. Its translation is CASCPRGGTDTQYF.

The sample holds a few counts of this clonotype. CDR3 protein: CASTSGRTDTQYF. In DNA form, the CDR3 reads TGCGCCAGCACAAGCGGGCGCACAGATACGCAGTATTTT. The rearrangement uses TRBV10-1 and TRBJ2-3, with D perhaps TRBD2 (6 bases). The CDR3 has 13 residues. V dropped 7 bases and J dropped 1 base, with 9 bases sitting between them. The germline V gene has CDR1 WNHNN and CDR2 SYGVQD (reference sequence).

This clonotype has a handful of counts. The J gene is TRBJ2-5, the V gene TRBV7-2; 8 bases match TRBD2. Germline lookup yields CDR1 SGHTA and CDR2 FQGNSA. The CDR3 is 14 residues long. V shed 8 bases and J 5 bases; nucleotides not matched to a gene: 10. The CDR3 sequence: CASSQRGFVETQYF. The CDR3 DNA follows: TGTGCCAGCTCGCAGCGGGGGTTCGTTGAGACCCAGTACTTC.

There are a few counts of this clonotype. V gene TRBV10-3 combines with J gene TRBJ2-3, with D possibly matching TRBD1 (6 bases). The CDR3 runs 17 residues. CDR1 and CDR2 from the germline V gene are ENHRY and SYGVKD. Trimming pared 4 bases from V and 2 bases from J, leaving 19 bases between. The CDR3 DNA reads as TGTGCCATCAGTGGCGTTAGCCGGGACACAAACACAGATACGCAGTATTTT. Translated, it gives CAISGVSRDTNTDTQYF.

V gene TRBV6-5 combines with J gene TRBJ2-3; TRBD1 matches 10 bases. Germline V gene data show CDR1 as MNHEY and CDR2 as SVGAGI. The V segment lost 3 bases and the J segment 0 bases; nucleotides outside the gene matches: 12. This CDR3 is 19 amino acids long. The CDR3 nucleotides read TGTGCCAGCAGTTATCGGTCGGGACAGGGGTCCTCTAGCACAGATACGCAGTATTTT. Encoded protein: CASSYRSGQGSSSTDTQYF.

This chain joins TRBV6-2 or TRBV6-3 and TRBJ2-5, with D perhaps assigned TRBD1 or TRBD2 (7 bases each). Germline V gene lookup returns CDR1 MNHEY and CDR2 SVGEGT. The CDR3 covers 15 residues. V was clipped by 2 bases and J by 5 bases, with 15 bases between them. The CDR3 DNA reads TGTGCCAGCAGTTACCAGGGGGGGCCGCGGGAGACCCAGTACTTC. Protein: CASSYQGGPRETQYF.

The rearrangement uses TRBV10-3 and TRBJ2-7; 7 positions agree with TRBD1. This CDR3 has 15 residues. Germline V gene lookup returns CDR1 ENHRY and CDR2 SYGVKD. The V gene end was trimmed by 4 bases and the J gene end by 3 bases; junction bases not matched to a gene: 9. CDR3 sequence: CAISGRDSGIYEQYF. In DNA form, the CDR3 reads TGTGCCATCAGTGGACGGGACAGCGGAATCTACGAGCAGTACTTC.

The sample holds a few counts of this clonotype. The V gene is TRBV5-5, the J gene TRBJ1-5; 7 nucleotides align to TRBD1. Trimming took 3 bases from V and 3 from J; bases not matched to a gene: 3. The CDR3 has 14 residues. Per the germline V gene, CDR1 is SGHKS and CDR2 is YYEKEE (reference sequence). CDR3: CASSWDSLNQPQHF. CDR3 nucleotide sequence: TGTGCCAGCAGCTGGGACAGCCTCAATCAGCCCCAGCATTTT.

V usage is TRBV11-2 and J usage is TRBJ2-2, with a weak D call TRBD1 (6 bases). In germline, CDR1 is SGHAT, CDR2 FQNNGV. The CDR3 totals 17 residues. The V end was cut by 1 base, the J end by 1 base, with 13 bases between. The CDR3 DNA reads TGTGCCAGCAGCTTAGGGGGCAGGGGCTTGAACACCGGGGAGCTGTTTTTT. It yields the protein CASSLGGRGLNTGELFF.

This chain links TRBV12-3 or TRBV12-4 with TRBJ1-5, with a tentative D call TRBD1 (6 bases). The CDR3 sequence is 17 residues long. Trimming removed 4 bases at V and 0 bases at J, with 16 bases between. Written as DNA, the CDR3 is TGTGCCAGCAGTTCTAGGAGGGGGGCAAATAGCAATCAGCCCCAGCATTTT. Its protein product is CASSSRRGANSNQPQHF.

The chain uses TRBV5-4 and TRBJ2-5, with D perhaps being TRBD1 or TRBD2 (6 bases each). The CDR3 spans 16 residues. The V gene lost 1 base and the J gene lost 5 bases, with 18 bases spanning the gap. Germline V gene data show CDR1 as SGHNT and CDR2 as YYREEE (reference sequence). The DNA for the CDR3 is TGTGCCAGCAGCTTGTTGGATGGGGGGCCGGGGGAGACCCAGTACTTC. Amino acids: CASSLLDGGPGETQYF.

V and J are TRBV24-1 and TRBJ2-5; no reliable D call. Germline lookup yields CDR1 KGHDR and CDR2 SFDVKD. The CDR3 sequence is 12 residues long. The V gene lost 7 bases and the J gene lost 5 bases, with 10 bases spanning the gap. The CDR3, as DNA: TGTGCCACCAGCTCCGCCGGGGAGACCCAGTACTTC. The encoded protein is CATSSAGETQYF.

This clonotype was seen only a few times. The chain employs TRBV27 and TRBJ2-7; D is unclear. CDR3 size: 15 residues. V lost 10 bases and J 3 bases, leaving 22 bases between the germline ends. Per germline, CDR1 MNHEY and CDR2 SMNVEV (reference sequence). This CDR3 reads CATSTGKNLIYEQYF. CDR3 DNA sequence: TGTGCCACCAGCACCGGCAAAAACTTAATCTACGAGCAGTACTTC.

V is TRBV20-1 and J is TRBJ2-3; 12 bases line up with TRBD2. The CDR3 covers 15 residues. The trim removed 4 bases at V and 3 bases at J, leaving 5 bases unmatched. CDR1 is DFQATT, CDR2 SNEGSKA, per germline (reference sequence). The CDR3 here is CSATPGTSGTDTQYF. The CDR3 DNA reads TGCAGTGCTACTCCCGGGACTAGCGGGACAGATACGCAGTATTTT.